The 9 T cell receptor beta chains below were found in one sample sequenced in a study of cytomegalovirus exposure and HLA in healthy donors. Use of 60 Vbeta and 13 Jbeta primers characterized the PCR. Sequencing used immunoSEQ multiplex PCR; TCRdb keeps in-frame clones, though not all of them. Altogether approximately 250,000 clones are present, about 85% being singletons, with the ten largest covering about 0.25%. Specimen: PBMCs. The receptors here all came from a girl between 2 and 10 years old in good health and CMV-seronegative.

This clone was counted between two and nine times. Here the CDR3 reads CASSEGIGRDTIYF. The CDR3 region has the DNA TGTGCCAGCAGTGAAGGGATCGGTCGGGACACCATATATTTT. The rearrangement joins TRBV6-1 to TRBJ1-3; D call uncertain. V lost 1 base and J lost 8, with 12 bases in between. This CDR3 is built from 14 residues. Germline CDR1 reads MNHNS; CDR2 reads SASEGT.

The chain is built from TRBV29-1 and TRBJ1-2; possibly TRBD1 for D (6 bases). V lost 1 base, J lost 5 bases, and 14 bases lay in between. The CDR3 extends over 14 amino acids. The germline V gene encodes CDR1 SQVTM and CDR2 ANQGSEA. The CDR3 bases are TGCAGCGTTGAAGTCCTAGGGGGAGTTTATGGCTACACCTTC. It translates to CSVEVLGGVYGYTF. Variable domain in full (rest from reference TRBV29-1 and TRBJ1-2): SAVISQKPSRDICQRGTSLTIQCQVDSQVTMMFWYRQQPGQSLTLIATANQGSEATYESGFVIDKFPISRPNLTFSTLTVSNMSPEDSSIYLCSVEVLGGVYGYTFGSGTRLTVV.

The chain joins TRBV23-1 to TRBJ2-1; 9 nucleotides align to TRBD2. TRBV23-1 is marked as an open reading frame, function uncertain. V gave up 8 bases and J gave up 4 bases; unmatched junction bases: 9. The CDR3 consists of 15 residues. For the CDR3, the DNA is TGCGCCAGCCGGAGGCGGGAGGGCCTATACAATGAGCAGTTCTTC. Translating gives CASRRREGLYNEQFF.

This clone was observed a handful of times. CDR3: CASSYLRAVGGYGYTF. The CDR3 coding sequence is TGTGCCAGCAGTTACTTACGGGCGGTAGGGGGCTATGGCTACACCTTC. The chain joins TRBV6-6 to TRBJ1-2; a weak D match, TRBD1 (6 bases). The CDR3 is 16 amino acids. CDR1 MNHNY and CDR2 SVGAGI come from the germline V gene (reference sequence). Between the trimmed V and J ends, which lost 1 base and 4 bases, there was a span of 16 bases.

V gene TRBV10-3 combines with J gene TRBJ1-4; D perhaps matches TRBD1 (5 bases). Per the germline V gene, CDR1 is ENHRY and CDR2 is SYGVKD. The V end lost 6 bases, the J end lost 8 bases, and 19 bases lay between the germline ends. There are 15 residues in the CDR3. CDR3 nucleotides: TGTGCCATCAGGGAGGGACGCAGGGAACACGAAAAACTGTTTTTT. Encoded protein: CAIREGRREHEKLFF.

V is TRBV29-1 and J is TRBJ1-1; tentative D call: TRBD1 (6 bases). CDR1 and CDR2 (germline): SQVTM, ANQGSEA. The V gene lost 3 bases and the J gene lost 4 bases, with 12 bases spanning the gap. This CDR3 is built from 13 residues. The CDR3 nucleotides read TGCAGCGTTGACAGGGGTTCGGGCACTGAAGCTTTCTTT. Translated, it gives CSVDRGSGTEAFF.

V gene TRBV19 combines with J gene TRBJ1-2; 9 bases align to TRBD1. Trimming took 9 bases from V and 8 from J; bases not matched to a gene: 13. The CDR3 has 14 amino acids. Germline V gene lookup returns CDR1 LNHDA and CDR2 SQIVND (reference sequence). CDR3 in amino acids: CASNPTGTGLGYTF. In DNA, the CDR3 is TGTGCCAGCAATCCTACCGGGACAGGGTTAGGCTACACCTTC.

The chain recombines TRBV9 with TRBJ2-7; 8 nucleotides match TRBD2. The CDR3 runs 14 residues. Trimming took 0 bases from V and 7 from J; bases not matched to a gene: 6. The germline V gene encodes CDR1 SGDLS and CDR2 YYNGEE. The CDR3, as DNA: TGTGCCAGCAGCGTAGAGAGCGGGGGCTATGAGCAGTACTTC. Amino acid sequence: CASSVESGGYEQYF.

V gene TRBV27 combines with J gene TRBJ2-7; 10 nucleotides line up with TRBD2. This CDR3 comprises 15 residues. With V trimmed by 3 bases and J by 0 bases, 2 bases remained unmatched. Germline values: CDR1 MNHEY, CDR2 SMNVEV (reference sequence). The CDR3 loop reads CASSLRLAGSYEQYF. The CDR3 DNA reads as TGTGCCAGCAGTTTGAGACTAGCGGGCTCCTACGAGCAGTACTTC.